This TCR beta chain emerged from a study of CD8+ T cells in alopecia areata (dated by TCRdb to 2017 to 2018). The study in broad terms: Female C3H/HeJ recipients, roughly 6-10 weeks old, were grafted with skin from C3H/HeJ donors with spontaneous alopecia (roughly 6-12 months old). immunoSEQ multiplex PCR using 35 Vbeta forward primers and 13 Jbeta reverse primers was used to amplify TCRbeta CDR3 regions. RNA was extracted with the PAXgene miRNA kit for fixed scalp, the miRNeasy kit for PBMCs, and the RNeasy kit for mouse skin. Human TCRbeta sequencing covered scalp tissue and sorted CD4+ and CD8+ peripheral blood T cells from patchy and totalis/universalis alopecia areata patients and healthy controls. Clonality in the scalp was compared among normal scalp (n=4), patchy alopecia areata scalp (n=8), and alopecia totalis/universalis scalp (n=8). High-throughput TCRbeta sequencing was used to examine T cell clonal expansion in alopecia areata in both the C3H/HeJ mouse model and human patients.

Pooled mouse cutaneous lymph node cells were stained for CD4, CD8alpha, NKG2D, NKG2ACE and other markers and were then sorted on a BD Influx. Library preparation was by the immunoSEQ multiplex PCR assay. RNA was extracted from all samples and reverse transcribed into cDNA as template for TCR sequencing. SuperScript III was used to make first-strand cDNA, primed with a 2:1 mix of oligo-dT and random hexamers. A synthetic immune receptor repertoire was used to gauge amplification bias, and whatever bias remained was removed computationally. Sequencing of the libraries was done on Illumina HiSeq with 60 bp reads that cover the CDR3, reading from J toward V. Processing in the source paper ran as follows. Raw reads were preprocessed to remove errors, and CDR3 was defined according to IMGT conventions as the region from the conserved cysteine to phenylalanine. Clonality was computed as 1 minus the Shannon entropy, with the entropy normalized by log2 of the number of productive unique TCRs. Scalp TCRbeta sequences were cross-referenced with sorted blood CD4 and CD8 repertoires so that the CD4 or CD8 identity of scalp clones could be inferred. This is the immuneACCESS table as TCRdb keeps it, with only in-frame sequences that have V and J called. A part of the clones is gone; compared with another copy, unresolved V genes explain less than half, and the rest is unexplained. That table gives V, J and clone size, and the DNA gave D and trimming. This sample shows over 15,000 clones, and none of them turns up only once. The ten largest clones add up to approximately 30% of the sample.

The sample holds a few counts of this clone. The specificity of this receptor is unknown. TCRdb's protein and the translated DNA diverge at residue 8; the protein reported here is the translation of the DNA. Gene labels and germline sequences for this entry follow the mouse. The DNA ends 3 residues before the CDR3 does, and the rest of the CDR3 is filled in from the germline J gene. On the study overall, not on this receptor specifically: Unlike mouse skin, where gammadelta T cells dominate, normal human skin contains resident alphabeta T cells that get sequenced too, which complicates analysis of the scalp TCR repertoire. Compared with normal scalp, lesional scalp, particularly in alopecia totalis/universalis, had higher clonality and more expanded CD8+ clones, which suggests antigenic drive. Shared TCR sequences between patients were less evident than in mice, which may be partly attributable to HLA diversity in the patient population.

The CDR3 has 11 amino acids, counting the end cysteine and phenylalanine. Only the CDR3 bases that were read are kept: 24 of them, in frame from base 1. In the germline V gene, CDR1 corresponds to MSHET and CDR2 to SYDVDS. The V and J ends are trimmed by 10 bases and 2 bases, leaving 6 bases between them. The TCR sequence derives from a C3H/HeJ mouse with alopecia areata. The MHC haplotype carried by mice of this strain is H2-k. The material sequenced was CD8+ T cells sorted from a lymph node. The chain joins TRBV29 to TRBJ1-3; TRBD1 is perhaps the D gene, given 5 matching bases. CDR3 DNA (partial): TGTGCTACAGGGACTGGAAATACG. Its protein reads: CATGTGNT. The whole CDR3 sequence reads CATGTGNTLYF.